This T cell receptor beta chain was sequenced in a study of T cells in Graves' hyperthyroidism and ophthalmopathy. Turning to the study itself: Upon initial diagnosis and before any treatment, peripheral blood was collected. Study conclusions and caveats: Ophthalmopathy, which appeared later, was predicted by the model a median about 6 months before onset.

A lack of ophthalmopathy progression within 18 months defined stable Graves' hyperthyroidism. In this sample, this clonotype turned up a few times. As yet, its antigen is unknown. The CDR3 runs to 15 residues. Trimming cost V 2 bases and J 7 bases; bases outside gene matches: 10. The germline gives CDR1 SGHRS, CDR2 YFSETQ. Amplified regions were TCR beta CDR3 sequences from RNA transcripts. In the first-round RT-PCR of the TCR CDR3, the HTBI primer set was used. TCRdb analysed the multiplex PCR reads with MiXCR anew, one entry per CDR3 protein. The profile shows approximately 480,000 distinct CDR3 sequences, roughly 20% of them singletons.

J is TRBJ2-7 and V is TRBV5-1; 9 nucleotides match TRBD1. This TCR was sampled from a man aged 18 to 35 with Graves' hyperthyroidism. What was sequenced was blood. CDR3 protein: CASSFTGTGHREQYF. Written as DNA, the CDR3 is TGCGCCAGCAGCTTTACCGGGACAGGGCATAGGGAGCAGTACTTC.